The clone carrying this T cell receptor (beta chain) was detected only a few times. Its antigen is as yet unknown. TCRdb redid the calling of the reads with MiXCR, one entry per CDR3 protein. The repertoire holds about 20,000 distinct CDR3 sequences, with roughly 40% as singletons. The data originate from a study of T cell repertoires in cytomegalovirus infection. Study-wide findings and caveats: Cumulative public TCR beta family frequency identified CMV carriers with the relevant HLA.

This TCR derives from a human donor in good health (CMV status not recorded). Some clones in this sample may be carry-over from other donors' samples. Sequences were derived from CD8+ T cells from cultured PBMCs, sampled from culture after CMV antigen stimulation.

The CDR3 is CASSLGGQGVYGYTF. As DNA, the CDR3 is TGTGCCAGCAGTTTAGGGGGACAGGGGGTCTATGGCTACACCTTC. The V and J genes are TRBV12-3 or TRBV12-4 and TRBJ1-2; 11 nucleotides line up with TRBD1. The CDR3 is 15 residues long. Unmatched junction bases numbered 2, after V lost 1 base and J lost 4 bases.